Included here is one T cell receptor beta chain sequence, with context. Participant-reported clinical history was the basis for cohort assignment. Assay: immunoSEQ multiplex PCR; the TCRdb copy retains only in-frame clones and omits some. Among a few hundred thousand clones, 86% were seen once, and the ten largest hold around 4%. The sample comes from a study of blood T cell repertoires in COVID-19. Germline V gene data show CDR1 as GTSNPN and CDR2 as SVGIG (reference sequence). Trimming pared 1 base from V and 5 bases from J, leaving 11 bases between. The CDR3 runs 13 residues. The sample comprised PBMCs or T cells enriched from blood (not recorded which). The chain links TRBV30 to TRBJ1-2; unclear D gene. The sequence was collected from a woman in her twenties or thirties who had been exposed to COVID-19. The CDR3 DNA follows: TGTGCCTGGAGTGGGACGGGGAGATATGGCTACACCTTC. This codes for CAWSGTGRYGYTF.